This TCR beta chain emerged from a study of response to subunit inactivated influenza vaccine. Between the trimmed V and J ends, which lost 7 bases and 1 base, there was a span of 14 bases. There are 14 residues in the CDR3. This clonotype was detected a few times. Antigen: not known. Study-level results: Authors suggested seasonal influenza vaccinations each recruit few new T cells.

TCRdb recomputed calls from the RT-PCR reads with MiXCR, one row per CDR3 protein. Of about 520,000 distinct CDR3 sequences listed, roughly 11% are singletons. The TCR was taken from a man aged 50 to 60 who received an inactivated influenza vaccine. Material: PBMCs from blood, obtained roughly 45 days after vaccination. The chain combines TRBV12-3 or TRBV12-4 with TRBJ2-7; D may correspond to TRBD1 or TRBD2 (6 bases each). Here the CDR3 reads CASNYGGKSYEQYF. DNA of the CDR3: TGTGCCAGCAATTACGGGGGCAAATCCTACGAGCAGTACTTC.